This T cell receptor beta chain derives from a study of CD8+ T cells in alopecia areata. Study results and caveats: TCRs were shared less clearly across patients than in mice, possibly for HLA-related reasons. Among the top 100, expanded CD8+ clones, as well as scalp clonality, were significantly decreased by tofacitinib.

Trimming pared 6 bases from V and 4 bases from J, leaving 15 bases between. The length of the CDR3 is 15 residues. CDR1 is LNHNV and CDR2 is YYDKDF in the germline V gene (reference sequence). The treatment is: oral pan-JAK inhibitor, 5-10 mg twice daily. From PBMCs, CD4+ and CD8+ T cells were sorted. This clone was counted between two and nine times. Its specificity is unknown. cDNA prepared by RNA extraction and subsequent reverse transcription served as the template for sequencing. TCRdb's table, derived via immunoSEQ multiplex PCR, lists solely in-frame clones and lacks some. The sample has about 190,000 clones; roughly 60% are singletons.

This TCR was recovered from a human donor with alopecia areata. The V and J genes are TRBV15 and TRBJ1-4; maybe TRBD1 (5 bases). The material sequenced was CD4+ T cells sorted from blood, taken at week 24, from a patient treated with tofacitinib. Here the CDR3 DNA reads TGTGCCACCAGGGAGGGGACGGGGAATAATGAAAAACTGTTTTTT. Amino acid sequence: CATREGTGNNEKLFF.